A selection of T cell receptor beta chains follows, all from one sample in a study of cytomegalovirus exposure and HLA in healthy donors. Using immunoSEQ multiplex PCR, the repertoire was profiled, and TCRdb retains in-frame clones only, with some absent. The sample includes about 100,000 clones, 82% of them seen just once. The sample taken for sequencing was PBMCs. All receptors derive from a man aged 25-45 years in good health and CMV-seropositive. CDR3s include the opening cysteine and the closing phenylalanine or tryptophan. Each record gives: J gene, D gene, V gene, clone size, CDR3 DNA, CDR3 protein. D genes are given only for firm matches. A row's size may be missing; if present it is once, few, many or a size class.

J: TRBJ1-2
D: -
V: TRBV4-2
size: -
DNA: TGTGCCAGCAGACTGGACAAACTTAACTATGGCTACACCTTC
CDR3: CASRLDKLNYGYTF

J: TRBJ1-1
D: -
V: TRBV19
size: few
DNA: TGTGCCAGTGGAAAAACAGGCCAGCCGAACACTGAAGCTTTCTTT
CDR3: CASGKTGQPNTEAFF

J: TRBJ2-3
D: -
V: TRBV7-2
size: -
DNA: TGTGCCAGCAGCTTCTCTGCAGGCACATGGGCAGATACGCAGTATTTT
CDR3: CASSFSAGTWADTQYF

J: TRBJ2-1
D: TRBD2
V: TRBV11-3
size: -
DNA: TGTGCCAGCAGTCTTAGGCGGGGGGCCGGGAATGAGCAGTTCTTC
CDR3: CASSLRRGAGNEQFF

J: TRBJ2-3
D: -
V: TRBV6-6
size: -
DNA: TGTGCCAGCAGAACTGGTAGAAGCACAGATACGCAGTATTTT
CDR3: CASRTGRSTDTQYF

J: TRBJ2-3
D: TRBD2
V: TRBV6-1
size: few
DNA: TGTGCCAGCAGTGAGACTAGCGGGGGGCCAGATACGCAGTATTTT
CDR3: CASSETSGGPDTQYF

J: TRBJ2-7
D: -
V: TRBV5-1
size: -
DNA: TGCGCCAGCAGCTTGACGAGGAGTACCTACGAGCAGTACTTC
CDR3: CASSLTRSTYEQYF

J: TRBJ1-3
D: -
V: TRBV5-4
size: -
DNA: TGTGCCAGCAGCTTGGCACCCAGGTCTACGTCTGGAAACACCATATATTTT
CDR3: CASSLAPRSTSGNTIYF

J: TRBJ2-1
D: -
V: TRBV20-1
size: -
DNA: TGCAGTGTAGAAGAGAATGAGCAGTTCTTC
CDR3: CSVEENEQFF

J: TRBJ1-2
D: -
V: TRBV6-5
size: few
DNA: TGTGCCAGCAGACAGGGTTCTGGCTACACCTTC
CDR3: CASRQGSGYTF

J: TRBJ1-1
D: -
V: TRBV12-5
size: -
DNA: TGTGCTAGTGGTCCCTATGGGGGCAGGAACACTGAAGCTTTCTTT
CDR3: CASGPYGGRNTEAFF

J: TRBJ2-7
D: TRBD1
V: TRBV11-1
size: medium-sized
DNA: TGTGCCAGCAGCTTAAAGGACAGGGGTCTTCATTCCTACGAGCAGTACTTC
CDR3: CASSLKDRGLHSYEQYF

J: TRBJ2-7
D: TRBD2
V: TRBV5-1
size: -
DNA: TGCGCCAGCAGCTTGGCCCGGGGGGGCCCCAACGAGCAGTACTTC
CDR3: CASSLARGGPNEQYF

J: TRBJ1-2
D: -
V: TRBV4-1
size: -
DNA: TGCGCCAGCAGCCAAGATCACAGCAACTATGGCTACACCTTC
CDR3: CASSQDHSNYGYTF

J: TRBJ1-1
D: -
V: TRBV5-1
size: -
DNA: TGCGCCAGCAGCCCGGACTTTTCGGGAGCTTTCTTT
CDR3: CASSPDFSGAFF

J: TRBJ1-1
D: TRBD1
V: TRBV30
size: -
DNA: TGTGCCTGTACAGGGGGTCGGATGAACACTGAAGCTTTCTTT
CDR3: CACTGGRMNTEAFF

J: TRBJ2-2
D: -
V: TRBV29-1
size: once
DNA: TGCAGCGCCGGGCGGGCTGACGGGGAGCTGTTTTTT
CDR3: CSAGRADGELFF

J: TRBJ1-1
D: TRBD1
V: TRBV5-6
size: -
DNA: TGTGCCAGCAGCCAAGACAGGGACACTGAAGCTTTCTTT
CDR3: CASSQDRDTEAFF

J: TRBJ1-1
D: -
V: TRBV18
size: -
DNA: TGTGCCAGCTCACCACCTTCCGGGACACCTGAAGCTTTCTTT
CDR3: CASSPPSGTPEAFF

J: TRBJ2-1
D: -
V: TRBV7-9
size: -
DNA: TGTGCCAGCAGCTACCGAGGTGGGGGCTTAATAAGAGAGCAGTTCTTC
CDR3: CASSYRGGGLIREQFF

J: TRBJ1-1
D: TRBD1
V: TRBV7-2
size: -
DNA: TGTGCCAGCAGACCCAGGGGGCATGGGACTGAAGCTTTCTTT
CDR3: CASRPRGHGTEAFF

J: TRBJ1-5
D: -
V: TRBV7-9
size: -
DNA: TGTGCCAGCAGCGGGGGATGGGGGGGCAATCAGCCCCAGCATTTT
CDR3: CASSGGWGGNQPQHF

J: TRBJ2-2
D: -
V: TRBV19
size: -
DNA: TGTGCCAGCCTCGAATTCCAGGGAGGCCGCAGCACCGGGGAGCTGTTTTTT
CDR3: CASLEFQGGRSTGELFF

J: TRBJ1-6
D: TRBD1
V: TRBV27
size: -
DNA: TGTGCCAGCAGTCTCGGGACAGGGTCTTCACCCCTCCACTTT
CDR3: CASSLGTGSSPLHF

J: TRBJ2-3
D: TRBD2
V: TRBV7-6
size: -
DNA: TGTGCCAGCAGCTTAGACTCCGGGACTAGCGGGGTGGGGTTTGGTACGCAGTATTTT
CDR3: CASSLDSGTSGVGFGTQYF

J: TRBJ1-5
D: -
V: TRBV7-9
size: -
DNA: TGTGCCAGCAGCTTCCACGGAGGCAATCAGCCCCAGCATTTT
CDR3: CASSFHGGNQPQHF

J: TRBJ2-3
D: TRBD1
V: TRBV7-6
size: once
DNA: TGTGCCAGCAGCTTAGGATCGACAGGGGGTCAAGATACGCAGTATTTT
CDR3: CASSLGSTGGQDTQYF

J: TRBJ2-5
D: -
V: TRBV5-6
size: -
DNA: TGTGCCAGCAGCCGGCCGGGACACCTCCAAGAGACCCAGTACTTC
CDR3: CASSRPGHLQETQYF

J: TRBJ1-6
D: TRBD1
V: TRBV6-4
size: few
DNA: TGTGCCAGCAGCCTAGGGACAGGGGGGAATTCACCCCTCCACTTT
CDR3: CASSLGTGGNSPLHF

J: TRBJ2-3
D: -
V: TRBV5-4
size: -
DNA: TGTGCCAGCAGCTCGACTAGGTTCACAGATACGCAGTATTTT
CDR3: CASSSTRFTDTQYF

J: TRBJ1-1
D: -
V: TRBV7-9
size: -
DNA: TGTGCCAGCAGCCGAACCGTCCCCACAGGTTTGAACACTGAAGCTTTCTTT
CDR3: CASSRTVPTGLNTEAFF

J: TRBJ2-3
D: -
V: TRBV6-5
size: medium-sized
DNA: TGTGCCAGCAGTTACTCGATCCCTGACTCAGATACGCAGTATTTT
CDR3: CASSYSIPDSDTQYF

J: TRBJ1-2
D: -
V: TRBV11-2
size: few
DNA: TGTGCCAGCAGCTTAGGACAATCCGACTATGGCTACACCTTC
CDR3: CASSLGQSDYGYTF

J: TRBJ2-5
D: -
V: TRBV6-6
size: -
DNA: TGTGCCAGCAGTTATCGGAGCCAAGAGACCCAGTACTTC
CDR3: CASSYRSQETQYF

J: TRBJ1-1
D: -
V: TRBV29-1
size: -
DNA: TGCAGCGTTGATCCGGCTTTCTTT
CDR3: CSVDPAFF

J: TRBJ1-2
D: -
V: TRBV2
size: -
DNA: TGTGCCAGCAGGGTCCGGGACACAACATATGGCTACACCTTC
CDR3: CASRVRDTTYGYTF

J: TRBJ2-5
D: -
V: TRBV5-5
size: -
DNA: TGTGCCAGCCGTTTAGCAGGGGCGATCGAGACCCAGTACTTC
CDR3: CASRLAGAIETQYF

J: TRBJ1-5
D: -
V: TRBV4-1
size: -
DNA: TGCGCCAGCAGTCAAGATTATATGAGTCAGCCCCAGCATTTT
CDR3: CASSQDYMSQPQHF

J: TRBJ2-2
D: -
V: TRBV2
size: -
DNA: TGTGCCAGCAGTCTAAGGGATCCCTTGGGGTTAGGGGCCGGGGAGCTGTTTTTT
CDR3: CASSLRDPLGLGAGELFF

J: TRBJ2-3
D: TRBD2
V: TRBV5-1
size: -
DNA: TGCGCCAGCAGTCAAGCGGGGGGCACAGATACGCAGTATTTT
CDR3: CASSQAGGTDTQYF

J: TRBJ1-2
D: -
V: TRBV7-9
size: -
DNA: TGTTCCAGCAGCCCCTTTCAGGGGAGGGCTAACTATGGCTACACCTTC
CDR3: CSSSPFQGRANYGYTF

J: TRBJ2-3
D: TRBD2
V: TRBV11-2
size: -
DNA: TGTGCCAGCAGCTTAGCTAGCGGGGGCCGCACAGATACGCAGTATTTT
CDR3: CASSLASGGRTDTQYF

J: TRBJ2-7
D: TRBD1
V: TRBV5-1
size: -
DNA: TGCGCCAGCAGCTTATGGGACAGGGTGAACGAGCAGTACTTC
CDR3: CASSLWDRVNEQYF

J: TRBJ1-6
D: TRBD1
V: TRBV10-1
size: -
DNA: TGCGCCAGCGCCAGGGACAGATCCTATAATTCACCCCTCCACTTT
CDR3: CASARDRSYNSPLHF